A single sample gave rise to the 6 T cell receptor beta chains below, sequenced in a study of shared clonotypes between healthy human individuals. Sequencing used immunoSEQ multiplex PCR; TCRdb keeps in-frame clones, though not all of them. This table holds about half a million clones, 79% found once. The source material was PBMCs. These receptors originate from a woman in her forties in good health. Some clones in this sample may be carry-over from other donors' samples.

The rearrangement uses TRBV27 and TRBJ2-1; 16 bases fit TRBD2. The CDR3 loop spans 15 amino acids. Per germline, CDR1 MNHEY and CDR2 SMNVEV (reference sequence). V was clipped by 5 bases and J by 9 bases; unmatched bases: 4. CDR3 nucleotide sequence: TGTGCCAGCAGTCGGGGGACTAGCGGGAGGGGTGAGCAGTTCTTC. Translated: CASSRGTSGRGEQFF.

The chain links TRBV2 to TRBJ2-3, with unresolved D. Trimming stripped 5 bases from V and 4 bases from J, with 16 bases between. Germline V gene data show CDR1 as SNHLY and CDR2 as FYNNEI. CDR3 length: 15 residues. CDR3 loop: CASSFNAATADTQYF. The CDR3 DNA sequence: TGTGCCAGCAGTTTTAATGCGGCGACGGCAGATACGCAGTATTTT.

The chain has TRBV10-3 and TRBJ2-1; 7 bases are shared with TRBD1. The ends lost 1 base at V and 7 bases at J; junction bases unmatched: 7. From germline, CDR1 is ENHRY and CDR2 SYGVKD. The CDR3 runs to 15 residues. Here the CDR3 reads CAISEYDRAQNEQFF. CDR3 in DNA: TGTGCCATCAGTGAGTATGACAGGGCCCAAAATGAGCAGTTCTTC.

This chain links TRBV7-9 with TRBJ2-2; TRBD2 matches 10 bases. Germline trimming cut 8 bases from V and 1 base from J; bases unmatched to any gene: 10. This CDR3 is 17 amino acids long. In germline, CDR1 is SEHNR, CDR2 FQNEAQ (reference sequence). CDR3 residues: CASLGGLAGENTGELFF. The CDR3 region has the DNA TGTGCCAGCCTGGGGGGGCTAGCGGGAGAGAACACCGGGGAGCTGTTTTTT. Variable domain in full (rest from reference TRBV7-9 and TRBJ2-2): DTGVSQNPRHKITKRGQNVTFRCDPISEHNRLYWYRQTLGQGPEFLTYFQNEAQLEKSRLLSDRFSAERPKGSFSTLEIQRTEQGDSAMYLCASLGGLAGENTGELFFGEGSRLTVL.

The chain carries TRBV7-9 and TRBJ1-1, with TRBD1 as a possible D gene (6 bases). This CDR3 region has 10 residues. Germline CDR1 reads SEHNR; CDR2 reads FQNEAQ (reference sequence). Trimming shortened V by 8 bases and J by 7 bases, and 8 bases separated the two germline ends. The DNA of the CDR3 is TGTGCCAGCGGGGACAATGAAGCTTTCTTT. Its protein product is CASGDNEAFF.

This clone was seen more than once but under ten times. The chain employs TRBV29-1 and TRBJ2-3, with TRBD2 identical over 13 bases. Per germline, CDR1 SQVTM and CDR2 ANQGSEA. V shed 1 base and J 4 bases; nucleotides not matched to a gene: 11. The CDR3 extends over 18 amino acids. CDR3 region: CSVEAVGLAGTHADTQYF. In DNA form, the CDR3 reads TGCAGCGTTGAAGCAGTGGGACTAGCGGGAACCCACGCAGATACGCAGTATTTT.